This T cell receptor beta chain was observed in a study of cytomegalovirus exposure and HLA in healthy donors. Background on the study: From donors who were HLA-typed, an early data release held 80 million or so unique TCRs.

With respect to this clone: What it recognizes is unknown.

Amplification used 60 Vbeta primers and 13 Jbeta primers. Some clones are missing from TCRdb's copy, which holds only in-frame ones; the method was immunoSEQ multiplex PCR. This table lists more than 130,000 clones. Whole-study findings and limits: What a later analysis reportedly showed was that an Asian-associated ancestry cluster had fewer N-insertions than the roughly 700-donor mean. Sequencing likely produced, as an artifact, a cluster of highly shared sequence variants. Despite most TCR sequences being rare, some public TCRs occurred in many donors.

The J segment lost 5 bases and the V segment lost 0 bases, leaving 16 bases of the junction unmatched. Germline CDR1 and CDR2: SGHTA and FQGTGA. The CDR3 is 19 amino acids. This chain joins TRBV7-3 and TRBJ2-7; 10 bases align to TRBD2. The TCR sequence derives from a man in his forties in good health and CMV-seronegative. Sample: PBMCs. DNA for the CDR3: TGTGCCAGCAGCTTAACGTTAACCCCGGGACTAGCGATCAATCACGAGCAGTACTTC. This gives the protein CASSLTLTPGLAINHEQYF. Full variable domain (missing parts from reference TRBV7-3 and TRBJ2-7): GAGVSQTPSNKVTEKGKYVELRCDPISGHTALYWYRQSLGQGPEFLIYFQGTGAADDSGLPNDRFFAVRPEGSVSTLKIQRTERGDSAVYLCASSLTLTPGLAINHEQYFGPGTRLTVT.